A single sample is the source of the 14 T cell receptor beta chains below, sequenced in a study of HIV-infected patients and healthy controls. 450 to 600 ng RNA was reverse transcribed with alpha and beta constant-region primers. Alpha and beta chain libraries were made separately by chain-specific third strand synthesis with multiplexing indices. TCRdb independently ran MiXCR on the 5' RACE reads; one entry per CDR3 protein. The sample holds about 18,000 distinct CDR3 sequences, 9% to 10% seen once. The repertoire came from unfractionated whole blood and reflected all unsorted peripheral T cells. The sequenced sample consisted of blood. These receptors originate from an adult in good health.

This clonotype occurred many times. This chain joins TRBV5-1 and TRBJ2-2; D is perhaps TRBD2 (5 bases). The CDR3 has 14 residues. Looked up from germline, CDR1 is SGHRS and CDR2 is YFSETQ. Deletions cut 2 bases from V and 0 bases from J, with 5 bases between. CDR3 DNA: TGCGCCAGCAGCTTACTAGCGAACACCGGGGAGCTGTTTTTT. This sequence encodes CASSLLANTGELFF. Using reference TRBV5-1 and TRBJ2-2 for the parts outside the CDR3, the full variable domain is KAGVTQTPRYLIKTRGQQVTLSCSPISGHRSVSWYQQTPGQGLQFLFEYFSETQRNKGNFPGRFSGRQFSNSRSEMNVSTLELGDSALYLCASSLLANTGELFFGEGSRLTVL.

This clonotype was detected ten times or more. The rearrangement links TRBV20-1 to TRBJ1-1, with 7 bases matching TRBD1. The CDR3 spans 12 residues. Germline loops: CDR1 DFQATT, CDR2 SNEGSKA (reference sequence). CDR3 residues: CRPSGTDTEAFF. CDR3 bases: TGCAGACCCTCCGGGACAGACACTGAAGCTTTCTTT.

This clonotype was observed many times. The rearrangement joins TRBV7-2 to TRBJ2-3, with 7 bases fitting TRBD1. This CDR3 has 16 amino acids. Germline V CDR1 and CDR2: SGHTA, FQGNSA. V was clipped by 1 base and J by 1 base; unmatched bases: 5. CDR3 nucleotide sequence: TGTGCCAGCAGCTTAGGAGTGGGACAGCGCACAGATACGCAGTATTTT. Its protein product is CASSLGVGQRTDTQYF. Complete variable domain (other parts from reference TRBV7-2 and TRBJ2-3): GAGVSQSPSNKVTEKGKDVELRCDPISGHTALYWYRQSLGQGLEFLIYFQGNSAPDKSGLPSDRFSAERTGGSVSTLTIQRTQQEDSAVYLCASSLGVGQRTDTQYFGPGTRLTVL.

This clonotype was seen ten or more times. The CDR3 coding sequence is TGCAGTGCTAGCCTGACTAGCGTGAGCTCCTACAATGAGCAGTTCTTC. Its protein is CSASLTSVSSYNEQFF. This chain connects TRBV20-1 to TRBJ2-1, with 8 bases that match TRBD2. The CDR3 runs 16 residues. In germline, CDR1 is DFQATT, CDR2 SNEGSKA (reference sequence). After removal of 3 bases from V and 0 bases from J, the junction contained 7 bases not matched to a gene.

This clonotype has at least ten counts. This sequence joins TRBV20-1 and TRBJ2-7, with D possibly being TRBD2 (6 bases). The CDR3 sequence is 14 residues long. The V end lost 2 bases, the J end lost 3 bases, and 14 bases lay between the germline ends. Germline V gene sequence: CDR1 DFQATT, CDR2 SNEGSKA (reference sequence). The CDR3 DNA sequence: TGCAGTGCTAGACGGGGGATTTCCCTCTACGAGCAGTACTTC. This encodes CSARRGISLYEQYF.

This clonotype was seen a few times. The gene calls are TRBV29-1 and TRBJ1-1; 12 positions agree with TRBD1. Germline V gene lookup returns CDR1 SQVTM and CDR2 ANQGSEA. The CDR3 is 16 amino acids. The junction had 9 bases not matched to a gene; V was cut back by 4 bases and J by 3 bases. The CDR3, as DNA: TGCAGCGTTGCGAGGGGGACAGGGGGCCGGGACACTGAAGCTTTCTTT. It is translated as CSVARGTGGRDTEAFF. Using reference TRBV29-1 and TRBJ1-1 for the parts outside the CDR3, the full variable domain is SAVISQKPSRDICQRGTSLTIQCQVDSQVTMMFWYRQQPGQSLTLIATANQGSEATYESGFVIDKFPISRPNLTFSTLTVSNMSPEDSSIYLCSVARGTGGRDTEAFFGQGTRLTVV.

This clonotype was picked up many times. The CDR3 DNA reads as TGTGCCACCACGGGACAAAGTCAGCCCCAGCATTTT. Translation: CATTGQSQPQHF. V usage is TRBV28 and J usage is TRBJ1-5, with D possibly matching TRBD1 (6 bases). The CDR3 is made up of 12 amino acids. V was shortened by 10 bases and J by 6 bases, with 13 bases between the two germline ends. Germline values: CDR1 MDHEN, CDR2 SYDVKM.

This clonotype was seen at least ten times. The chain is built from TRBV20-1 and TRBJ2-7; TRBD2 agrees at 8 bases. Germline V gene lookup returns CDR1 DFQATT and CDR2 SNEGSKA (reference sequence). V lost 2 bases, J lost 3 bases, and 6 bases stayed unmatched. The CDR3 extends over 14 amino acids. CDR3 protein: CSARLSGRNYEQYF. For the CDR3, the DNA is TGCAGTGCTAGACTCAGCGGGAGAAACTACGAGCAGTACTTC.

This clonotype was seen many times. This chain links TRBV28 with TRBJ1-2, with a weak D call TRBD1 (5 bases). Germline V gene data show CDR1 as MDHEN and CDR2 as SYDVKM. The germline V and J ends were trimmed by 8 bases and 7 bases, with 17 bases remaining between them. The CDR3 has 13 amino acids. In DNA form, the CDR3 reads TGTGCCAGCGGGACGGGTCCCGGAGGTGGCTACACCTTC. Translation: CASGTGPGGGYTF.

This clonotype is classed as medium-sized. CDR3 region: CASSFGRPTAASYEQYF. CDR3 nucleotides: TGTGCCAGCAGTTTCGGAAGGCCGACAGCCGCTTCCTACGAGCAGTACTTC. This sequence joins TRBV27 and TRBJ2-7; a possible D gene is TRBD1 (5 bases). Between the trimmed V and J ends, which lost 3 bases and 1 base, there was a span of 19 bases. This CDR3 spans 17 amino acids. In germline, CDR1 is MNHEY, CDR2 SMNVEV (reference sequence).

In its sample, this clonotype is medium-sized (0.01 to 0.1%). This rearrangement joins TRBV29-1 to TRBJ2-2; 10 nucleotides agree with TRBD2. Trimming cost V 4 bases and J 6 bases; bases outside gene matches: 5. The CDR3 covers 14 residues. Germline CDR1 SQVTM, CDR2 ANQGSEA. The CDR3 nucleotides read TGCAGCGTTGGTACTAGCGGGATGTCCGGGGAGCTGTTTTTT. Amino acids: CSVGTSGMSGELFF.

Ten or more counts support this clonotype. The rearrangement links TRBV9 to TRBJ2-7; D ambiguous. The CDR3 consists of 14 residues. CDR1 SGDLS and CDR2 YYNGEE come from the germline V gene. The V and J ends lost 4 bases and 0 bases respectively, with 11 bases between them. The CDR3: CASSPNSGSYEQYF. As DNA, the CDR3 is TGTGCCAGCAGCCCCAATTCGGGCTCCTACGAGCAGTACTTC.

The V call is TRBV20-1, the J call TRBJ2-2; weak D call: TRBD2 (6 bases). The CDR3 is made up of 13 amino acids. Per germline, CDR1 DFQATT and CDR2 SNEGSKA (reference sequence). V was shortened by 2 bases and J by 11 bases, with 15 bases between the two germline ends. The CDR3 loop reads CSARREFLSELFF. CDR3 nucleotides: TGCAGTGCTAGACGGGAGTTCTTGTCCGAGCTGTTTTTT.

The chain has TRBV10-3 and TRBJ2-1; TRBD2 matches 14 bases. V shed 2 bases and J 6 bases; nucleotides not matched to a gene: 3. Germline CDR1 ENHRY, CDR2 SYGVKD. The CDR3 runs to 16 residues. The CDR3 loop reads CAISEIGTSGSNEQFF. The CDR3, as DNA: TGTGCCATCAGTGAGATTGGGACTAGCGGGAGCAATGAGCAGTTCTTC.